The clone carrying this T cell receptor (beta chain) occurred many times. Ophthalmopathy cases showed moderate-to-severe activity, scoring CAS ≥3 and NOSPECS ≥4, with duration under 3 months. Certain patients, namely those with other autoimmune diseases, uncontrolled infections, pregnancy or lactation, were excluded. This specimen comes from a study of Graves' ophthalmopathy and Graves' hyperthyroidism. Amplification from RNA transcripts yielded the TCR beta CDR3 regions. Investigators did first-round RT-PCR with HTBI primers, then second-round multiplex PCR. One entry per CDR3 protein, called by TCRdb with MiXCR from the multiplex PCR reads. The table lists approximately 150,000 distinct CDR3 sequences, 39% of them singletons. The V and J ends lost 2 bases and 5 bases, in that order; junction bases with no gene match: 11. This CDR3 comprises 16 residues. Germline V gene data show CDR1 as SGHTA and CDR2 as FQGNSA.

This receptor was identified in a man under 40 with Graves' ophthalmopathy. V usage is TRBV7-2 and J usage is TRBJ2-5, with 7 bases that match TRBD1. Sample: peripheral blood. Written as DNA, the CDR3 is TGTGCCAGCAGCTTAACCCGGGACAGTTTTGTGGAGACCCAGTACTTC. Translating gives CASSLTRDSFVETQYF.